The 19 T cell receptor beta chains below were found in one sample sequenced in a study of beta chain features in type 1 diabetes. Study-wide findings and caveats: There was a moderate but significant shortening of TCRB CDR3s in all four CD4+ subsets of Type 1 diabetes patients.

Expressed TCRB transcripts were sequenced after all isolated RNA was converted to cDNA. Assay: immunoSEQ multiplex PCR; the TCRdb copy retains only in-frame clones and omits some. The sample shows hundreds of thousands of clones, 11% to 15% of them seen only once. No antigen has been identified for these receptors. What was sequenced was naive CD4+ T cells from blood. These receptors were obtained from a man aged 18 to 30 with type 1 diabetes.

This clone has just a few counts. V gene TRBV28 combines with J gene TRBJ2-7; TRBD1 aligns across 7 bases. The CDR3 spans 13 residues. J lost 4 bases, V lost 5 bases, and 5 bases had no gene match. The V gene's germline CDR1 is MDHEN and CDR2 SYDVKM. The CDR3 protein is CASSHDREYEQYF. CDR3 bases: TGTGCCAGCAGTCACGACAGGGAATACGAGCAGTACTTC.

A few counts support this clone. The chain is built from TRBV4-3 and TRBJ2-7, with TRBD1 as a possible D gene (6 bases). CDR1 LGHNA and CDR2 YSLEER come from the germline V gene. The CDR3 covers 16 residues. The V and J ends lost 0 bases and 1 base respectively, with 13 bases between them. The CDR3, as DNA: TGCGCCAGCAGCCAAGATCTGTCAGGGGCTTCCTACGAGCAGTACTTC. Translation gives CASSQDLSGASYEQYF.

The J gene is TRBJ2-3, the V gene TRBV14, with a tentative D call TRBD2 (6 bases). V shed 1 base and J shed 2 bases, with 13 bases lying between them. Germline assignment: CDR1 SGHDN and CDR2 FVKESK. The CDR3 length is 16 residues. CDR3 in DNA: TGTGCCAGCAGCCAAGCTCCGGGAGATTACACAGATACGCAGTATTTT. Its protein is CASSQAPGDYTDTQYF.

The rearrangement links TRBV5-1 to TRBJ2-7; 9 positions agree with TRBD1. Germline CDR1 is SGHRS and CDR2 is YFSETQ. Unmatched junction bases numbered 6, after V lost 0 bases and J lost 5 bases. This CDR3 comprises 15 residues. The CDR3 nucleotides are TGCGCCAGCAGCTTGGATGGGACAGGGACAAACGAGCAGTACTTC. Translated, it gives CASSLDGTGTNEQYF.

This clone was found a few times. Other DNA sequences in this specimen translate into the identical CDR3. The chain recombines TRBV18 with TRBJ2-6, with D unclear. CDR1 KGHSH and CDR2 LQKENI come from the germline V gene. The CDR3 is 14 amino acids. Between the trimmed V and J ends, which lost 3 bases and 2 bases, there was a span of 5 bases. The DNA of the CDR3 is TGTGCCAGCTCACCTCCAGCTGGGGCCAACGTCCTGACTTTC. Translation gives CASSPPAGANVLTF.

The chain uses TRBV30 and TRBJ1-2; 9 bases align to TRBD1. Germline V lookup: CDR1 GTSNPN, CDR2 SVGIG (reference sequence). This CDR3 is built from 13 residues. Trimming took 2 bases from V and 4 from J; bases not matched to a gene: 2. The CDR3 loop is CAWSKGQGYGYTF. CDR3 coding DNA: TGTGCCTGGAGTAAGGGACAGGGCTATGGCTACACCTTC.

This clone was counted only a few times. The DNA of the CDR3 is TGTGCCATCAGTGAGCCGGGACGAGGTGGCTACACCTTC. It is translated as CAISEPGRGGYTF. The V gene is TRBV10-3, the J gene TRBJ1-2; maybe TRBD1 (5 bases). Germline loops: CDR1 ENHRY, CDR2 SYGVKD. V was shortened by 2 bases and J by 7 bases, with 11 bases between the two germline ends. The CDR3 runs 13 residues.

The DNA for the CDR3 is TGTGCCAGCACTCTAGACAGGAACTATGGCTACACCTTC. Amino acids: CASTLDRNYGYTF. The chain carries TRBV6-1 and TRBJ1-2; D is perhaps TRBD1 (6 bases). The germline V gene encodes CDR1 MNHNS and CDR2 SASEGT. CDR3 length: 13 residues. The V gene lost 7 bases and the J gene lost 2 bases, with 11 bases spanning the gap.

This sequence joins TRBV4-3 and TRBJ2-3; perhaps TRBD2 as D (5 bases). The V end was cut by 3 bases, the J end by 5 bases, with 15 bases between. CDR1 is LGHNA and CDR2 is YSLEER in the germline V gene. This CDR3 has 15 amino acids. CDR3 nucleotides: TGCGCCAGCAGCCACCAACGGGCTAGCCAAGATACGCAGTATTTT. This codes for CASSHQRASQDTQYF.

This clone was seen a handful of times. The V and J genes are TRBV7-9 and TRBJ2-7, with 12 bases lining up with TRBD1. The CDR3 has 16 residues. Germline CDR1 and CDR2: SEHNR and FQNEAQ (reference sequence). The V gene end was trimmed by 8 bases and the J gene end by 5 bases; junction bases not matched to a gene: 13. The DNA of the CDR3 is TGTGCCAGCGCCGAGTGGGGACAGGGGGCCTATGACGAGCAGTACTTC. Its protein product is CASAEWGQGAYDEQYF.

The chain couples TRBV5-1 to TRBJ2-2, with TRBD2 as a possible D gene (6 bases). The CDR3 runs 14 residues. The germline V and J ends were trimmed by 4 bases and 4 bases, with 11 bases remaining between them. The V gene's germline CDR1 is SGHRS and CDR2 YFSETQ. CDR3 in DNA: TGCGCCAGCAGCGATTTGCGGGGCACCGGGGAGCTGTTTTTT. This translates into CASSDLRGTGELFF.

This clone was picked up a small number of times. The rearrangement uses TRBV18 and TRBJ2-1; D might be TRBD2 (6 bases). The V gene's germline CDR1 is KGHSH and CDR2 LQKENI. The V end lost 6 bases, the J end lost 2 bases, and 20 bases lay between the germline ends. CDR3 length: 17 residues. The DNA for the CDR3 is TGTGCCAGCTCTCCTCCTGCTGGCGGGGCGGCCTACAATGAGCAGTTCTTC. Protein sequence: CASSPPAGGAAYNEQFF.

The chain has TRBV30 and TRBJ2-5; unclear D gene. Per germline, CDR1 GTSNPN and CDR2 SVGIG (reference sequence). Trimming stripped 2 bases from V and 2 bases from J, with 12 bases between. The CDR3 covers 14 residues. The CDR3 DNA is TGTGCCTGGAGTAGGCCAGGCAGTCAAGAGACCCAGTACTTC. It specifies CAWSRPGSQETQYF.

Only a few counts were recorded for this clone. J is TRBJ2-5 and V is TRBV4-2; D perhaps matches TRBD1 (6 bases). The germline V gene encodes CDR1 LGHNA and CDR2 YNFKEQ. Trimming took off 1 base at V and 2 bases at J, with 11 bases between the two ends. This CDR3 region has 15 residues. The CDR3 loop is CASSQARTVQETQYF. CDR3 DNA sequence: TGTGCCAGCAGCCAAGCAAGGACAGTACAAGAGACCCAGTACTTC.

This clone was detected a few times. The chain combines TRBV4-3 with TRBJ2-2, with D tentatively TRBD1 (6 bases). Trimming took off 4 bases at V and 6 bases at J, with 18 bases between the two ends. This CDR3 spans 16 amino acids. Germline V gene data show CDR1 as LGHNA and CDR2 as YSLEER. The CDR3 here is CASSRPTGPYSGELFF. The CDR3 DNA reads as TGCGCCAGCAGCCGACCGACAGGACCTTACTCCGGGGAGCTGTTTTTT.

This clone appeared a few times. This rearrangement joins TRBV7-9 to TRBJ2-7; the match to TRBD1 covers 9 bases. The germline V gene has CDR1 SEHNR and CDR2 FQNEAQ (reference sequence). V lost 5 bases, J lost 3 bases, and 5 bases stayed unmatched. The CDR3 has 14 residues. CDR3 in DNA: TGTGCCAGCAGCCAAAGGGACAGGGTCTACGAGCAGTACTTC. This translates into CASSQRDRVYEQYF. The variable domain in full, completed from reference TRBV7-9 and TRBJ2-7, reads DTGVSQNPRHKITKRGQNVTFRCDPISEHNRLYWYRQTLGQGPEFLTYFQNEAQLEKSRLLSDRFSAERPKGSFSTLEIQRTEQGDSAMYLCASSQRDRVYEQYFGPGTRLTVT.

This chain uses TRBV18 with TRBJ1-1, with 7 nucleotides matching TRBD1. The CDR3 is 15 amino acids. The V gene end was trimmed by 3 bases and the J gene end by 6 bases; junction bases not matched to a gene: 10. Germline loops: CDR1 KGHSH, CDR2 LQKENI. The CDR3 protein is CASSPGQVGWAEAFF. CDR3 nucleotide sequence: TGTGCCAGCTCACCTGGACAGGTCGGTTGGGCTGAAGCTTTCTTT.

This chain connects TRBV7-2 to TRBJ1-2; D is unclear. Per germline, CDR1 SGHTA and CDR2 FQGNSA. Deletions cut 5 bases from V and 3 bases from J, with 10 bases between. This CDR3 spans 13 amino acids. CDR3 in DNA: TGTGCCAGCAGCACGGGCCCGGACTATGGCTACACCTTC. Translated: CASSTGPDYGYTF.

The chain joins TRBV7-3 to TRBJ2-2; the D gene is possibly TRBD1 (6 bases). Germline V lookup: CDR1 SGHTA, CDR2 FQGTGA. V was trimmed by 5 bases and J by 1 base, leaving 11 bases between them. The CDR3 is 15 amino acids. This CDR3 reads CASSPRQVNTGELFF. CDR3 in DNA: TGTGCCAGCAGCCCTCGACAGGTGAACACCGGGGAGCTGTTTTTT.